A selection of T cell receptor beta chains follows, all from one sample in a study of graft-versus-host responses after intestinal transplantation. Here immunoSEQ multiplex PCR was the method, and the copy in TCRdb shows in-frame clones only, minus some. The sample consists of some 92,000 clones, over 85% of them appearing once. Their antigens remain unidentified. This specimen consisted of unstimulated CD4+ T cells sorted from spleen or lymph node cells, obtained before intestinal transplant. The receptor source for this set is a human donor who received an intestinal transplant. CDR3s include the opening cysteine and the closing phenylalanine or tryptophan. D genes are given only for firm matches.

CDR3: CASSLEGLGSVANVLTF
D: .
V: TRBV27
J: TRBJ2-6

CDR3: CASSLVGSEAFF
D: .
V: TRBV11-2
J: TRBJ1-1

CDR3: CASGGNEQFF
D: TRBD1
V: TRBV19
J: TRBJ2-1

CDR3: CASSLSGAGELFF
D: .
V: TRBV5-6
J: TRBJ2-2

CDR3: CASSSNIGSGNTIYF
D: .
V: TRBV27
J: TRBJ1-3

CDR3: CASSVAGSWGDTQYF
D: .
V: TRBV9
J: TRBJ2-3

CDR3: CASSYSLGGRNTEAFF
D: .
V: TRBV6-6
J: TRBJ1-1

CDR3: CASSQPLLPEQYF
D: .
V: TRBV5-4
J: TRBJ2-7

CDR3: CASSSSMAGLLLGQGTYEQYF
D: TRBD1
V: TRBV19
J: TRBJ2-7

CDR3: CASSIAGITNEKLFF
D: .
V: TRBV19
J: TRBJ1-4

CDR3: CATSMSSTQPQHF
D: .
V: TRBV15
J: TRBJ1-5

CDR3: CASSLAGRYNEQFF
D: .
V: TRBV7-2
J: TRBJ2-1

CDR3: CASSQGTSGGGELFF
D: TRBD2
V: TRBV7-7
J: TRBJ2-2

CDR3: CASSYSGGRNGYTF
D: .
V: TRBV6-5
J: TRBJ1-2

CDR3: CATRTSGDNEQFF
D: TRBD2
V: TRBV5-1
J: TRBJ2-1

CDR3: CASSNRGGEQYF
D: .
V: TRBV6-5
J: TRBJ2-7

CDR3: CASSMAGRSQPQHF
D: .
V: TRBV19
J: TRBJ1-5

CDR3: CASSSPTRDKDNEQFF
D: .
V: TRBV27
J: TRBJ2-1

CDR3: CASSALGLAGITDTQYF
D: TRBD2
V: TRBV7-8
J: TRBJ2-3

CDR3: CASNRAGGPYNEQFF
D: TRBD2
V: TRBV19
J: TRBJ2-1

CDR3: CASSSSGGFERNTIYF
D: .
V: TRBV7-2
J: TRBJ1-3

CDR3: CASSSRQGGSDTQYF
D: TRBD1
V: TRBV5-1
J: TRBJ2-3

CDR3: CASSYSQSGNTIYF
D: .
V: TRBV6-5
J: TRBJ1-3

CDR3: CASSLRSHYNEQFF
D: .
V: TRBV27
J: TRBJ2-1

CDR3: CAIRDSYEQYF
D: .
V: TRBV10-3
J: TRBJ2-7

CDR3: CASSRDRVQPQHF
D: TRBD1
V: TRBV27
J: TRBJ1-5

CDR3: CASSGRDRGNNEQFF
D: TRBD1
V: TRBV5-1
J: TRBJ2-1

CDR3: CASTRDRAYEQYF
D: .
V: TRBV28
J: TRBJ2-7

CDR3: CASSQELNRVGDTQYF
D: .
V: TRBV14
J: TRBJ2-3

CDR3: CASSWARGQEQFF
D: TRBD1
V: TRBV5-8
J: TRBJ2-1

CDR3: CASRMAGAYNEQFF
D: TRBD2
V: TRBV5-1
J: TRBJ2-1

CDR3: CASSLTGAGTEAFF
D: .
V: TRBV5-4
J: TRBJ1-1

CDR3: CASSPGWGSGNQPQHF
D: .
V: TRBV7-8
J: TRBJ1-5

CDR3: CASSLSPSGRLYNEQFF
D: TRBD2
V: TRBV13
J: .

CDR3: CASSLQGAGTEAFF
D: TRBD1
V: TRBV18
J: TRBJ1-1

CDR3: CASSPPGHSTYEQYF
D: .
V: TRBV18
J: TRBJ2-7

CDR3: CASSLRDRGTYEQYF
D: TRBD1
V: TRBV4-2
J: TRBJ2-7

CDR3: CASSMAGGNQPQHF
D: .
V: TRBV19
J: TRBJ1-5

CDR3: CASSPSLNTEAFF
D: .
V: TRBV6-5
J: TRBJ1-1

CDR3: CASGRESSYEQYF
D: TRBD2
V: TRBV6-5
J: TRBJ2-7

CDR3: CAWRGQGNTEAFF
D: .
V: TRBV30
J: TRBJ1-1